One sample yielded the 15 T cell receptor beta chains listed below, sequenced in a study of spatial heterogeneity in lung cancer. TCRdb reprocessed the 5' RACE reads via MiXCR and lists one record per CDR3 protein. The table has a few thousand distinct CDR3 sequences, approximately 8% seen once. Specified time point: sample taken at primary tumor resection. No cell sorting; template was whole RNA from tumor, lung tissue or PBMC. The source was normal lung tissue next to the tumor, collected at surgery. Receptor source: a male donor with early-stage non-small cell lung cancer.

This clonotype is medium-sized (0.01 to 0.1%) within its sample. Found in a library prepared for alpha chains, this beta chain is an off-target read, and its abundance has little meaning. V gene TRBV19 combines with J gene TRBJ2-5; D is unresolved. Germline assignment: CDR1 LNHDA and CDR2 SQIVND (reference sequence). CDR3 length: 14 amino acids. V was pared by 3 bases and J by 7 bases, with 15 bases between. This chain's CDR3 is CASSINLSSRTQYF. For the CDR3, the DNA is TGTGCCAGTAGTATTAACCTAAGTTCACGGACCCAGTACTTC.

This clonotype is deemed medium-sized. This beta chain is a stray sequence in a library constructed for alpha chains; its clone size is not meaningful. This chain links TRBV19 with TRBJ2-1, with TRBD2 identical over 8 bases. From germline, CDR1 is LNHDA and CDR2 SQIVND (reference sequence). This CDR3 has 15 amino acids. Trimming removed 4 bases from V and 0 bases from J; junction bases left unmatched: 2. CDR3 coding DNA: TGTGCCAGTAGTAAGCGGGAGACCTCCTACAATGAGCAGTTCTTC. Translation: CASSKRETSYNEQFF.

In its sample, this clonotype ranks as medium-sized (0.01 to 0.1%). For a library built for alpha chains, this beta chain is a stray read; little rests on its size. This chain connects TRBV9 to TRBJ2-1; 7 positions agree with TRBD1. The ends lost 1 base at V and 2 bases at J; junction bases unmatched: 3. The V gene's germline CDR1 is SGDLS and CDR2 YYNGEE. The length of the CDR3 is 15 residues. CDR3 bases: TGTGCCAGCAGCGTACAGGACAGGACCTACAATGAGCAGTTCTTC. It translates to CASSVQDRTYNEQFF.

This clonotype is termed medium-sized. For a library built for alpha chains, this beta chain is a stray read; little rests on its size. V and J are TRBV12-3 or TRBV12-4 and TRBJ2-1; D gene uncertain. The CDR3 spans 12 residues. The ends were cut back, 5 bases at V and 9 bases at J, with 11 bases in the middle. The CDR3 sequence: CASSPSGREQFF. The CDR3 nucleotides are TGTGCCAGCAGTCCCTCAGGACGTGAGCAGTTCTTC.

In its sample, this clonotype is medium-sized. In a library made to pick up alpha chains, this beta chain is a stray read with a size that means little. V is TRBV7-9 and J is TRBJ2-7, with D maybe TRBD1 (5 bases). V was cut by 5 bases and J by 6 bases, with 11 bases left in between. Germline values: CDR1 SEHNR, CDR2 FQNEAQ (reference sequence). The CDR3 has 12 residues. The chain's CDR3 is CASSPQGAEQYF. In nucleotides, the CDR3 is TGTGCCAGCAGCCCACAAGGGGCCGAGCAGTACTTC.

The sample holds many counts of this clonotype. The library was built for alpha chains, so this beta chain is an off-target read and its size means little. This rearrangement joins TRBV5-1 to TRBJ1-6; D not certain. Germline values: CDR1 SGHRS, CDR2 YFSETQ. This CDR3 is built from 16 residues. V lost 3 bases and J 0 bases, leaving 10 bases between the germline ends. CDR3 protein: CASSSGVSSYNSPLHF. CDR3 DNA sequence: TGCGCCAGCAGCTCCGGGGTTAGCTCCTATAATTCACCCCTCCACTTT. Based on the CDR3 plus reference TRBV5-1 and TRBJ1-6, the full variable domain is KAGVTQTPRYLIKTRGQQVTLSCSPISGHRSVSWYQQTPGQGLQFLFEYFSETQRNKGNFPGRFSGRQFSNSRSEMNVSTLELGDSALYLCASSSGVSSYNSPLHFGNGTRLTVT.

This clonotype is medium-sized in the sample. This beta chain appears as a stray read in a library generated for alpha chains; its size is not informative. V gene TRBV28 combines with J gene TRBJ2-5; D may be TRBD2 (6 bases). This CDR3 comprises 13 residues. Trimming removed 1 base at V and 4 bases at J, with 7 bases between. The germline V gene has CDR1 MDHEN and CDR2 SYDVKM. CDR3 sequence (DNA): TGTGCCAGCAGTTTATACGGGGGAGAGACCCAGTACTTC. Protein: CASSLYGGETQYF.

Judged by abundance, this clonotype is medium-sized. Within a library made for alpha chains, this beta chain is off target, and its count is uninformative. CDR3 sequence reads: CASSQGLAGQETQYF. The DNA of the CDR3 is TGTGCCAGCAGCCAAGGACTAGCGGGACAAGAGACCCAGTACTTC. This rearrangement joins TRBV5-4 to TRBJ2-5; 12 bases are shared with TRBD2. The CDR3 is 15 amino acids. The germline V gene encodes CDR1 SGHNT and CDR2 YYREEE (reference sequence). J was trimmed by 2 bases and V by 4 bases; bases with no gene match: 3.

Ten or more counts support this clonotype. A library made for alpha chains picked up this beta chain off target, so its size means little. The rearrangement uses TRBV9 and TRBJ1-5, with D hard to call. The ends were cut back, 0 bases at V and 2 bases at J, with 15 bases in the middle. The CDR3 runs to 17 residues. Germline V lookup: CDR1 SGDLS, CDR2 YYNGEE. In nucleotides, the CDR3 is TGTGCCAGCAGCGTAGATCCGGGTCTTAGCGGCAATCAGCCCCAGCATTTT. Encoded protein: CASSVDPGLSGNQPQHF. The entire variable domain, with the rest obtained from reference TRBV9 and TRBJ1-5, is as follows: DSGVTQTPKHLITATGQRVTLRCSPRSGDLSVYWYQQSLDQGLQFLIQYYNGEERAKGNILERFSAQQFPDLHSELNLSSLELGDSALYFCASSVDPGLSGNQPQHFGDGTRLSIL.

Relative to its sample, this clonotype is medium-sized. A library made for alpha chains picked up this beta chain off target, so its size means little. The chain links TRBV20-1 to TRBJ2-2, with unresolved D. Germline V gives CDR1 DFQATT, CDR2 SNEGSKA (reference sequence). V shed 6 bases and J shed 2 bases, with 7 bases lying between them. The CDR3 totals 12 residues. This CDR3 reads CSAGRNTGELFF. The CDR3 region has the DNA TGCAGTGCGGGCAGAAACACCGGGGAGCTGTTTTTT.

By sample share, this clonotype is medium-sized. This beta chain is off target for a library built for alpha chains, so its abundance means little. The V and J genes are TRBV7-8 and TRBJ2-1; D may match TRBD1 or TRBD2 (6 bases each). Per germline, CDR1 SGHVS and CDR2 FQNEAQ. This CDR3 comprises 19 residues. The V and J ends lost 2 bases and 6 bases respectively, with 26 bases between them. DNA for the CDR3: TGTGCCAGCAGCTTATCCGGGTTCGGGGGCTTTCTCGTCGGCAATGAGCAGTTCTTC. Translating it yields CASSLSGFGGFLVGNEQFF.

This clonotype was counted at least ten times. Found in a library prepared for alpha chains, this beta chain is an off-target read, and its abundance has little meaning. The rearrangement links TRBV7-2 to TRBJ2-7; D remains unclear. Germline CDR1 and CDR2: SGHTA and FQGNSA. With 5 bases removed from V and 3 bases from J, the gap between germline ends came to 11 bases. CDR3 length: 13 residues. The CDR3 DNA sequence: TGTGCCAGCAGCCCTGACGGATTCTACGAGCAGTACTTC. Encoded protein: CASSPDGFYEQYF.

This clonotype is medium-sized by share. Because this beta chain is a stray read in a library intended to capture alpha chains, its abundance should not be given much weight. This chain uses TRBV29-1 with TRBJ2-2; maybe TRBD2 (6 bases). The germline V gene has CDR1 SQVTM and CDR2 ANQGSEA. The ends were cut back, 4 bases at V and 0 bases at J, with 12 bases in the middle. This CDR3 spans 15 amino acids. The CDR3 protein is CSVGLAKTNTGELFF. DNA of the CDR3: TGCAGCGTTGGGCTAGCGAAGACGAACACCGGGGAGCTGTTTTTT.

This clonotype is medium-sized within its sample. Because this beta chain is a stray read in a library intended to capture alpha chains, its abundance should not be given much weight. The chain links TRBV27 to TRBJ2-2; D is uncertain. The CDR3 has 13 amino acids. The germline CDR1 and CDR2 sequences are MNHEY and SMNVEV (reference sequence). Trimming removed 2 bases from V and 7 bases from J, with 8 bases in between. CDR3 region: CASSLLVNGELFF. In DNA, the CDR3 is TGTGCCAGCAGTTTACTAGTTAACGGGGAGCTGTTTTTT.

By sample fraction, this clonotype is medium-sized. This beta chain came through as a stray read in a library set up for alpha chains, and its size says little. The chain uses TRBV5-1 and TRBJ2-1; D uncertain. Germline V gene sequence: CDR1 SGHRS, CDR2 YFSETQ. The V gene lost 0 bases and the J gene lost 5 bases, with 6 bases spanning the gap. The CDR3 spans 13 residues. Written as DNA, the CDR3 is TGCGCCAGCAGCTTGGCCCTGAACAATGAGCAGTTCTTC. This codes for CASSLALNNEQFF. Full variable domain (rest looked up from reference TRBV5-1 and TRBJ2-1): KAGVTQTPRYLIKTRGQQVTLSCSPISGHRSVSWYQQTPGQGLQFLFEYFSETQRNKGNFPGRFSGRQFSNSRSEMNVSTLELGDSALYLCASSLALNNEQFFGPGTRLTVL.